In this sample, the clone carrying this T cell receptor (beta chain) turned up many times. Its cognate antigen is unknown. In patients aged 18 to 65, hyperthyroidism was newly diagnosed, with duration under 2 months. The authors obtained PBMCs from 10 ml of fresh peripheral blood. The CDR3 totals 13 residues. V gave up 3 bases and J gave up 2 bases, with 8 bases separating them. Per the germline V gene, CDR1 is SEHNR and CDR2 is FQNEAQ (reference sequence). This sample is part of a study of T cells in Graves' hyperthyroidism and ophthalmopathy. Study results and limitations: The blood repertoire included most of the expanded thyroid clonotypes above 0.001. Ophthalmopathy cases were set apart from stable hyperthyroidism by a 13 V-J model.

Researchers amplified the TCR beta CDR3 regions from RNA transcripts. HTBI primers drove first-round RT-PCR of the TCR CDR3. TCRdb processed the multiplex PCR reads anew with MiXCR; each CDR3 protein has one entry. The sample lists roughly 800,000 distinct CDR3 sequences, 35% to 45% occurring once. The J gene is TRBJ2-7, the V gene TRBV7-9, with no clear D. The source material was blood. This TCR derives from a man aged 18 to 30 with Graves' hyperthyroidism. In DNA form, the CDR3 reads TGTGCCAGCAGCTTGGACGGTCCCTACGAGCAGTACTTC. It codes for CASSLDGPYEQYF.